This record looks at one T cell receptor (beta chain) sequence and its context. Its antigen is currently unknown. Patients were all untreated before their thyroid surgery. Per the original data handling: To classify distant metastasis in papillary thyroid cancer, a model was built from CDR3 differences across clinicopathological groups. TCRdb used MiXCR to call clones anew from the PCR reads. For this entry, the V and J calls and clone size follow TCRdb and not the study's own pipeline. This table has some 21,000 clones, about 10% appearing once. Germline CDR1 SGHNT, CDR2 YYREEE (reference sequence). The CDR3 has 16 amino acids. The V end lost 2 bases, the J end lost 4 bases, and 18 bases lay between the germline ends. This entry is derived from a study of metastatic and nonmetastatic thyroid tumors. Study-level findings and limits: Significantly higher TCR beta diversity was reportedly seen in malignant thyroid tumors than benign nodules, in blood and tumor.

This TCR derives from a female donor with papillary thyroid cancer or a benign thyroid nodule (not recorded which). Some clones in this sample may be carry-over from other donors' samples. The chain joins TRBV5-4 to TRBJ1-1; possibly TRBD1 for D (6 bases). Sequencing was performed on blood. CDR3 nucleotide sequence: TGTGCCAGCAGCTTCCCTGAACAGGGCGGGGGCACTGAAGCTTTCTTT. As protein: CASSFPEQGGGTEAFF.